Sequencing of this T cell receptor beta chain was carried out in a study of vaccination effects on CD4 cells after COVID-19. Between the trimmed V and J ends, which lost 10 bases and 8 bases, there was a span of 22 bases. Germline V gives CDR1 ENHRY, CDR2 SYGVKD. The CDR3 is 14 residues long. Following culture for around 10 days, CD4+ T cells were isolated. Generated by immunoSEQ multiplex PCR, the TCRdb table keeps only in-frame clones and is missing some. The sample includes about 46,000 clones, around 70% seen only once; the top ten take 8.5% to 10%. This clone appeared a few times. Antigen specificity is unknown.

V usage is TRBV10-3 and J usage is TRBJ2-3; D is perhaps TRBD2 (6 bases). The receptor was isolated from a human donor who had a prior SARS-CoV-2 infection. This material consisted of CD4+ T cells from PBMCs cultured without peptide, taken before COVID-19 vaccination. The CDR3 reads CATNEFSGQATQYF. CDR3 nucleotides: TGTGCCACCAATGAGTTTAGCGGTCAAGCTACGCAGTATTTT.